The 13 T cell receptor beta chains below were found in one sample sequenced in a study of OX40 agonist ivuxolimab in advanced cancers. TCRdb's table, derived via immunoSEQ multiplex PCR, lists solely in-frame clones and lacks some. The data hold some 100,000 clones, with under 90% observed a single time. This specimen consisted of CD4+ or CD8+ T cells sorted from blood, obtained in a trial of the OX40 agonist ivuxolimab. The origin of the receptors is an adult with an advanced solid tumor such as melanoma, head and neck, liver or kidney cancer.

The chain joins TRBV30 to TRBJ2-7; 13 bases align to TRBD2. This CDR3 is 15 amino acids long. V shed 6 bases, J shed 2 bases, and the junction held 7 bases outside the gene matches. CDR1 GTSNPN and CDR2 SVGIG come from the germline V gene (reference sequence). Written as DNA, the CDR3 is TGTGCCTGCCGGACTAGCGGGGGCCGAGCCTACGAGCAGTACTTC. Translating gives CACRTSGGRAYEQYF.

In DNA, the CDR3 is TGTGCCAGCAGCCCCCGGACTAGCGGGAGGGGTGAGCAGTTCTTC. Protein product: CASSPRTSGRGEQFF. V is TRBV14 and J is TRBJ2-1; 15 nucleotides line up with TRBD2. The CDR3 extends over 15 amino acids. The J segment lost 9 bases and the V segment lost 4 bases, leaving 4 bases of the junction unmatched. CDR1 is SGHDN and CDR2 is FVKESK in the germline V gene.

V usage is TRBV6-6 and J usage is TRBJ1-6, with a possible D match to TRBD1 (5 bases). The CDR3 totals 15 residues. Trimming took 6 bases from V and 7 from J, leaving 16 bases between them. Germline-derived CDR1 and CDR2 are MNHNY and SVGAGI (reference sequence). CDR3 bases: TGTGCCAGCAGGCCACCGGGGGGGGAGAATTCACCCCTCCACTTT. Translation: CASRPPGGENSPLHF.

This chain links TRBV5-5 with TRBJ1-5; the D gene is possibly TRBD1 (5 bases). Between the trimmed V and J ends, which lost 0 bases and 1 base, there was a span of 17 bases. This CDR3 contains 18 residues. Germline V gene data show CDR1 as SGHKS and CDR2 as YYEKEE (reference sequence). The CDR3, as DNA: TGTGCCAGCAGCTTGGCCGGTTGGGGGGTTGAAAGCAATCAGCCCCAGCATTTT. Its protein product is CASSLAGWGVESNQPQHF. The variable domain in full, with the rest retrieved from reference TRBV5-5 and TRBJ1-5, is DAGVTQSPTHLIKTRGQQVTLRCSPISGHKSVSWYQQVLGQGPQFIFQYYEKEERGRGNFPDRFSARQFPNYSSELNVNALLLGDSALYLCASSLAGWGVESNQPQHFGDGTRLSIL.

V and J are TRBV5-1 and TRBJ2-2; weak D call: TRBD1 (6 bases). The length of the CDR3 is 15 residues. The germline V gene encodes CDR1 SGHRS and CDR2 YFSETQ. Trimming took off 3 bases at V and 7 bases at J, with 16 bases between the two ends. This CDR3 is CASSYRDTDFGELFF. CDR3 nucleotides: TGCGCCAGCAGCTACCGGGACACCGACTTCGGGGAGCTGTTTTTT. The whole variable domain, filled in from reference TRBV5-1 and TRBJ2-2, reads KAGVTQTPRYLIKTRGQQVTLSCSPISGHRSVSWYQQTPGQGLQFLFEYFSETQRNKGNFPGRFSGRQFSNSRSEMNVSTLELGDSALYLCASSYRDTDFGELFFGEGSRLTVL.

This chain links TRBV29-1 with TRBJ2-6, with 9 positions matching TRBD1. The ends lost 5 bases at V and 2 bases at J; junction bases unmatched: 1. The length of the CDR3 is 14 residues. CDR1 and CDR2 (germline): SQVTM, ANQGSEA. This chain's CDR3 is CSVRDRAGANVLTF. CDR3 bases: TGCAGCGTTAGGGACAGGGCTGGGGCCAACGTCCTGACTTTC. Using reference TRBV29-1 and TRBJ2-6 for the parts outside the CDR3, the full variable domain is SAVISQKPSRDICQRGTSLTIQCQVDSQVTMMFWYRQQPGQSLTLIATANQGSEATYESGFVIDKFPISRPNLTFSTLTVSNMSPEDSSIYLCSVRDRAGANVLTFGAGSRLTVL.

The chain has TRBV11-2 and TRBJ2-1, with 7 bases fitting TRBD2. Germline trimming cut 2 bases from V and 6 bases from J; bases unmatched to any gene: 10. The germline gives CDR1 SGHAT, CDR2 FQNNGV. There are 16 residues in the CDR3. CDR3 DNA sequence: TGTGCCAGCAGCTTAAGATCGGGGACTAACGTCAATGAGCAGTTCTTC. Amino acids: CASSLRSGTNVNEQFF. Supplemented by reference TRBV11-2 and TRBJ2-1, the full variable domain reads EAGVAQSPRYKIIEKRQSVAFWCNPISGHATLYWYQQILGQGPKLLIQFQNNGVVDDSQLPKDRFSAERLKGVDSTLKIQPAKLEDSAVYLCASSLRSGTNVNEQFFGPGTRLTVL.

The J gene is TRBJ2-5, the V gene TRBV11-2; no definite D call. The germline V gene has CDR1 SGHAT and CDR2 FQNNGV. CDR3 length: 14 amino acids. The V end was cut by 5 bases, the J end by 0 bases, with 10 bases between. CDR3 nucleotide sequence: TGTGCCAGCAGCCGGGCTCCAAACCAAGAGACCCAGTACTTC. Translating gives CASSRAPNQETQYF.

This chain connects TRBV19 to TRBJ2-3, with 9 bases identical to TRBD2. J gave up 3 bases and V 8 bases, and 3 bases lay outside the gene matches. The CDR3 extends over 13 amino acids. Germline V gene sequence: CDR1 LNHDA, CDR2 SQIVND (reference sequence). CDR3 protein: CASETSGTDTQYF. CDR3 DNA: TGTGCCAGTGAGACTAGCGGAACAGATACGCAGTATTTT. Based on the CDR3 plus reference TRBV19 and TRBJ2-3, the full variable domain is DGGITQSPKYLFRKEGQNVTLSCEQNLNHDAMYWYRQDPGQGLRLIYYSQIVNDFQKGDIAEGYSVSREKKESFPLTVTSAQKNPTAFYLCASETSGTDTQYFGPGTRLTVL.

V usage is TRBV9 and J usage is TRBJ1-5; weak D call: TRBD1 (6 bases). The CDR3 has 14 residues. V lost 2 bases, J lost 4 bases, and 10 bases lay in between. Germline CDR1 SGDLS, CDR2 YYNGEE. The CDR3 is CASSVEGENQPQHF. The CDR3 DNA sequence: TGTGCCAGCAGCGTGGAGGGGGAAAATCAGCCCCAGCATTTT.

This chain joins TRBV12-5 and TRBJ2-1; 9 bases are a match to TRBD1. Trimming removed 7 bases from V and 6 bases from J; junction bases left unmatched: 4. There are 13 residues in the CDR3. From germline, CDR1 is LGHNT and CDR2 FRNRAP. This chain's CDR3 is CASALDRGNEQFF. Here the CDR3 DNA reads TGTGCTAGTGCTCTGGACAGGGGCAATGAGCAGTTCTTC.

V and J are TRBV25-1 and TRBJ2-7; D perhaps matches TRBD2 (6 bases). The CDR3 sequence is 16 residues long. Trimming left V 3 bases short and J 0 bases short, with 15 bases between. Germline loops: CDR1 MGHDK, CDR2 SYGVNS. The chain's CDR3 is CASSDRERVSSYEQYF. In nucleotides, the CDR3 is TGTGCCAGCAGTGATAGAGAGCGGGTGAGCTCCTACGAGCAGTACTTC.

This chain links TRBV9 with TRBJ2-1, with D possibly being TRBD1 (5 bases). Germline V CDR1 and CDR2: SGDLS, YYNGEE. The CDR3 spans 12 residues. V dropped 4 bases and J dropped 6 bases, with 8 bases sitting between them. As DNA, the CDR3 is TGTGCCAGCAGCAGTGACAGCAATGAGCAGTTCTTC. This codes for CASSSDSNEQFF.